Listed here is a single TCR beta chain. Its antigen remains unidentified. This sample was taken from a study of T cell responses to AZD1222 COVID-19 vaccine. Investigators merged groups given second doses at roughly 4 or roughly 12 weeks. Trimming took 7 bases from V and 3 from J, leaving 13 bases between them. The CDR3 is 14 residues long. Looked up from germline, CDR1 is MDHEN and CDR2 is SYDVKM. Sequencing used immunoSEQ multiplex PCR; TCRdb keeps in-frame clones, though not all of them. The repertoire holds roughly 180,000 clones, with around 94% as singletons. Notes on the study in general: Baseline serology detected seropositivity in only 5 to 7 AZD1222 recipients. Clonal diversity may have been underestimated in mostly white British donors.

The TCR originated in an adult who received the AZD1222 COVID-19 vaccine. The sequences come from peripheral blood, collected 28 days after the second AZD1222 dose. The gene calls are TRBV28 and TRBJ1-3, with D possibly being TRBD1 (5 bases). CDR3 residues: CASITGGGGNTIYF. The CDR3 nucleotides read TGTGCCAGCATCACGGGGGGAGGTGGAAACACCATATATTTT.